This T cell receptor beta chain was sequenced during a study of blood T cell repertoires in COVID-19. Looking at the study overall: Some COVID-19 samples were acute and others convalescent; all came from the United States, Italy and Spain. In each case, the material was cDNA or gDNA derived from T cells, B-cell-depleted T cells, or PBMCs.

The protocol was immunoSEQ multiplex PCR, while the TCRdb copy is restricted to in-frame clones and leaves out a portion. The table shows over 250,000 clones, with around 90% occurring only once. V was trimmed by 6 bases and J by 7 bases, leaving 16 bases between them. Germline V gene data show CDR1 as LGHNA and CDR2 as YSLEER. The CDR3 length is 15 residues. What was sequenced was peripheral blood. This rearrangement joins TRBV4-3 to TRBJ1-6; D is uncertain. This TCR came from a person under 35 with COVID-19, enrolled during active disease. The chain's CDR3 is CASRPGREGNSPLHF. CDR3 nucleotides: TGCGCCAGCAGACCTGGACGGGAAGGGAATTCACCCCTCCACTTT.